This is a list of T cell receptor beta chains from one sample in a study of T cell changes during pregnancy in multiple sclerosis. Some clones are missing from TCRdb's copy, which holds only in-frame ones; the method was immunoSEQ multiplex PCR. The sample lists over 50,000 clones, about 90% occurring once. The sequencing used CD4+ T cells from peripheral blood mononuclear cells, collected after pregnancy. The receptors were gathered from a female donor with multiple sclerosis, enrolled in a pregnancy study. CDR3s include the opening cysteine and the closing phenylalanine or tryptophan. Fields, in order: D gene, V gene, J gene, clone size, CDR3 protein, CDR3 DNA. A D gene is named only where the DNA matches it firmly. Expanded clones are given a class, and other clones once, few, many or no size at all.

>TRBD1|TRBV7-2|TRBJ1-4|.
CASSPRTGLDEKLFF
TGTGCCAGCAGCCCCCGGACAGGGCTCGATGAAAAACTGTTTTTT
>TRBD1|TRBV10-1|TRBJ2-7|.
CASSESRTGKTYEQYF
TGCGCCAGCAGTGAGTCACGGACAGGTAAGACCTACGAGCAGTACTTC
>.|TRBV19|TRBJ1-1|.
CASSIGGAYEAFF
TGTGCCAGTAGTATTGGAGGGGCTTATGAAGCTTTCTTT
>TRBD1|TRBV6-1|TRBJ1-6|.
CASSEKDRGMWLHF
TGTGCCAGCAGTGAAAAGGACAGGGGGATGTGGCTCCACTTT
>TRBD1|TRBV2|TRBJ2-7|few
CASRSGTGDLEQYF
TGTGCCAGCAGGTCCGGGACAGGGGACTTAGAGCAGTACTTC
>TRBD1|TRBV9|TRBJ1-2|.
CASSPTGVSYGYTF
TGTGCCAGCAGCCCTACAGGGGTTTCCTATGGCTACACCTTC
>TRBD2|TRBV4-3|TRBJ2-2|.
CASSQDVGLAESRETGELFF
TGCGCCAGCAGCCAAGATGTGGGACTAGCGGAATCCAGGGAAACCGGGGAGCTGTTTTTT
>TRBD1|TRBV12-5|TRBJ1-1|.
CASGLSTGAEAFF
TGTGCTAGTGGTCTATCGACAGGGGCTGAAGCTTTCTTT
>.|TRBV5-6|TRBJ2-7|once
CASSLEDTLLGEQYF
TGTGCCAGCAGCCTAGAGGACACCTTGTTGGGAGAGCAGTACTTC
>.|TRBV6-5|TRBJ1-1|once
CASRPGQNTEAFF
TGTGCCAGCAGGCCCGGACAGAACACTGAAGCTTTCTTT
>.|TRBV11-2|TRBJ2-2|.
CASSIGTHGTGELFF
TGTGCCAGCAGCATCGGGACTCATGGGACCGGGGAGCTGTTTTTT
>TRBD1|TRBV6-1|TRBJ2-2|once
CASSLTGDRGELFF
TGTGCCAGCAGTCTGACAGGGGACAGGGGGGAGCTGTTTTTT
>TRBD2|TRBV6-8|TRBJ2-1|.
CASLCREDCNEQFF
TGTGCCAGCCTTTGTCGGGAGGACTGCAATGAGCAGTTCTTC
>.|TRBV7-2|TRBJ1-6|.
CASSLVLPEALHF
TGTGCCAGCAGCTTAGTTCTACCCGAAGCCCTCCACTTT
>.|TRBV29-1|TRBJ2-5|.
CSTDQVQETQYF
TGCAGCACTGATCAGGTCCAAGAGACCCAGTACTTC
>.|TRBV6-1|TRBJ1-5|.
CASSEQGINQPQHF
TGTGCCAGCAGTGAGCAGGGGATAAATCAGCCCCAGCATTTT
>TRBD1|TRBV15|TRBJ1-5|.
CATSRWTGGQPQHF
TGTGCCACCAGCAGGTGGACAGGTGGACAGCCCCAGCATTTT
>TRBD2|TRBV5-4|TRBJ2-3|.
CASSPLTSLSTDTQYF
TGTGCCAGCAGCCCGTTGACTAGCTTAAGCACAGATACGCAGTATTTT
>.|TRBV1|TRBJ2-1|.
CTSSQVPDGGGRAPDEQFF
TGCACCAGCAGCCAAGTTCCCGACGGGGGCGGGAGGGCCCCCGATGAGCAGTTCTTC